This T cell receptor (beta chain) was sequenced in a study of shared clonotypes between healthy human individuals. Measured with immunoSEQ multiplex PCR; TCRdb has only the in-frame clones, and not every one. The sample includes around 1 million clones, approximately 76% of them seen just once. Germline assignment: CDR1 GTSNPN and CDR2 SVGIG (reference sequence). This CDR3 is built from 14 residues. Germline trimming cut 4 bases from V and 6 bases from J; bases unmatched to any gene: 6. There were no recent acute infections or vaccinations among the donors, who were healthy HIV-negative adults. The split of CD4+ cells yielded CD45RA+ naive and CD45RA-negative memory subsets.

The sequencing input was memory CD4+ T cells sorted from blood. The subset was: CD45RA-negative fraction. The chain has TRBV30 and TRBJ2-1; TRBD2 matches at 10 bases. The TCR sequence derives from a man aged 18 to 29 in good health. The CDR3 bases are TGTGCCTGGACTTACCGACTAGCGGGCAATGAGCAGTTCTTC. Translation gives CAWTYRLAGNEQFF.